The 7 T cell receptor beta chains below come from one sample, sequenced in a study of control samples from healthy donors and cancer patients. Sequenced by immunoSEQ multiplex PCR; TCRdb stores in-frame clones only, minus some. The sample lists 55,000 to 65,000 clones; around 87% were seen once. Sequenced sample: PBMCs. The receptors come from a woman in her sixties with lung cancer.

The rearrangement links TRBV15 to TRBJ1-5, with 7 bases matching TRBD1. Trimming cost V 2 bases and J 3 bases; bases outside gene matches: 19. This CDR3 contains 20 residues. In germline, CDR1 is LNHNV, CDR2 YYDKDF (reference sequence). The CDR3 DNA follows: TGTGCCACCAGCAGACAAGACAGGGAATGGGTTGTCACATACAATCAGCCCCAGCATTTT. Translation gives CATSRQDREWVVTYNQPQHF. The full variable domain, with the rest looked up from reference TRBV15 and TRBJ1-5, is DAMVIQNPRYQVTQFGKPVTLSCSQTLNHNVMYWYQQKSSQAPKLLFHYYDKDFNNEADTPDNFQSRRPNTSFCFLDIRSPGLGDTAMYLCATSRQDREWVVTYNQPQHFGDGTRLSIL.

The J gene is TRBJ1-1, the V gene TRBV7-2, with TRBD1 as a possible D gene (6 bases). Germline CDR1 reads SGHTA; CDR2 reads FQGNSA. Trimming stripped 4 bases from V and 10 bases from J, with 13 bases between. CDR3 length: 12 amino acids. CDR3: CASSSTRGTAFF. Written as DNA, the CDR3 is TGTGCCAGCAGCTCTACTAGGGGGACAGCTTTCTTT. The full variable domain, with the rest looked up from reference TRBV7-2 and TRBJ1-1, is GAGVSQSPSNKVTEKGKDVELRCDPISGHTALYWYRQSLGQGLEFLIYFQGNSAPDKSGLPSDRFSAERTGGSVSTLTIQRTQQEDSAVYLCASSSTRGTAFFGQGTRLTVV.

This chain uses TRBV7-9 with TRBJ2-3; 7 bases agree with TRBD1. The V gene's germline CDR1 is SEHNR and CDR2 FQNEAQ (reference sequence). The CDR3 is 12 amino acids. V shed 8 bases and J 5 bases; nucleotides not matched to a gene: 4. The DNA of the CDR3 is TGTGCCAGCGCTAGGGGGCAAGATACGCAGTATTTT. Translation: CASARGQDTQYF.

The chain has TRBV5-1 and TRBJ2-3, with 12 bases identical to TRBD1. Trimming at V came to 4 bases and at J to 5 bases, leaving 11 bases not matched to a gene. CDR3 length: 17 amino acids. Per germline, CDR1 SGHRS and CDR2 YFSETQ. CDR3 bases: TGCGCCAGCAGCCCAAGGCACGGGACAGGGGGCGTAGATACGCAGTATTTT. Protein: CASSPRHGTGGVDTQYF.

CDR3 coding DNA: TGTGCCAGCTCGTCCATGGCCGGGGGGTCAGATACGCAGTATTTT. It specifies CASSSMAGGSDTQYF. This rearrangement joins TRBV18 to TRBJ2-3, with 7 bases aligning to TRBD2. Germline CDR1 and CDR2: KGHSH and LQKENI. V lost 6 bases to trimming and J lost 4 bases; unmatched junction nucleotides: 10. The CDR3 has 15 amino acids.

The chain links TRBV15 to TRBJ1-2; 8 nucleotides line up with TRBD1. Trimming at V came to 5 bases and at J to 7 bases, leaving 6 bases not matched to a gene. Germline values: CDR1 LNHNV, CDR2 YYDKDF (reference sequence). This CDR3 contains 13 residues. CDR3 DNA sequence: TGTGCCACCAGCGCACAGGGGGGGCGTGGCTACACCTTC. The encoded protein is CATSAQGGRGYTF.

This clone was seen a single time. The chain employs TRBV24-1 and TRBJ2-2; D tentatively fits TRBD1 or TRBD2 (7 bases each). In germline, CDR1 is KGHDR, CDR2 SFDVKD. With 2 bases removed from V and 10 bases from J, the gap between germline ends came to 16 bases. The CDR3 contains 15 residues. In nucleotides, the CDR3 is TGTGCCACCAGTGATTCCAGTCAGGGGGGGAAGGAGCTGTTTTTT. Translating gives CATSDSSQGGKELFF.